These 27 T cell receptor beta chains came from one sample sequenced in a study of cytomegalovirus exposure and HLA in healthy donors (dated by TCRdb to about 2017). Library generation was performed with the immunoSEQ multiplex PCR assay. For the multiplex PCR, a mixture combining 60 forward primers for TCR Vbeta segments and 13 reverse primers for TCR Jbeta segments was used. TCRdb provides this immuneACCESS table in a form limited to in-frame rearrangements. Some clones are lacking; in checked studies, under half of them reflect an unresolved V gene, and why the rest are absent is not known. The sample table records fewer than 200,000 clones; 70% to 90% of these occur just once. The ten most abundant clones make up just over 2.5% of the sample. The sequenced sample consisted of PBMCs. The origin of the receptors is a man under 40 in good health and CMV-seropositive.

The chain combines TRBV19 with TRBJ2-3, with 8 bases lining up with TRBD2. The V gene's germline CDR1 is LNHDA and CDR2 SQIVND (reference sequence). The CDR3 length is 15 residues. J gave up 2 bases and V 5 bases, and 6 bases lay outside the gene matches. In DNA form, the CDR3 reads TGTGCCAGTAGTGTAGGTAGCGGGACCACAGATACGCAGTATTTT. Its protein is CASSVGSGTTDTQYF.

The chain employs TRBV13 and TRBJ2-5; TRBD2 matches 14 bases. Germline CDR1 is PRHDT and CDR2 is FYEKMQ (reference sequence). The length of the CDR3 is 20 residues. V was pared by 5 bases and J by 2 bases, with 16 bases of the junction left unmatched. Here the CDR3 DNA reads TGTGCCAGCAGCCCCCCCCGGGGGACTAGCGGGAGAAGAGGGCAAGAGACCCAGTACTTC. This sequence encodes CASSPPRGTSGRRGQETQYF. Looking up the rest from reference TRBV13 and TRBJ2-5 gives the full variable domain: AAGVIQSPRHLIKEKRETATLKCYPIPRHDTVYWYQQGPGQDPQFLISFYEKMQSDKGSIPDRFSAQQFSDYHSELNMSSLELGDSALYFCASSPPRGTSGRRGQETQYFGPGTRLLVL.

The rearrangement uses TRBV4-3 and TRBJ1-1, with 7 nucleotides matching TRBD1. V was clipped by 4 bases and J by 3 bases; unmatched bases: 5. The CDR3 runs 14 residues. Germline-derived CDR1 and CDR2 are LGHNA and YSLEER. For the CDR3, the DNA is TGCGCCAGCAGCCCGCGACAGGGCGACACTGAAGCTTTCTTT. This codes for CASSPRQGDTEAFF.

The V call is TRBV7-9, the J call TRBJ2-7, with 7 nucleotides matching TRBD2. V gave up 4 bases and J gave up 7 bases; unmatched junction bases: 7. The CDR3 length is 13 residues. From germline, CDR1 is SEHNR and CDR2 FQNEAQ (reference sequence). The CDR3 bases are TGTGCCAGCAGCTCTACTTTGCGGGGGGAGCAGTACGTC. Residues: CASSSTLRGEQYV.

This chain connects TRBV18 to TRBJ2-3; D is unresolved. The V and J ends lost 5 bases and 2 bases respectively, with 8 bases between them. This CDR3 is 13 amino acids long. Germline CDR1 and CDR2: KGHSH and LQKENI. The CDR3 loop reads CASSSTYTDTQYF. CDR3 nucleotide sequence: TGTGCCAGCTCATCCACCTACACAGATACGCAGTATTTT.

This sequence joins TRBV11-3 and TRBJ2-1; 16 bases agree with TRBD2. The CDR3 loop spans 16 amino acids. Germline V gene lookup returns CDR1 SGHNT and CDR2 YENEEA. J lost 10 bases, V lost 6 bases, and 9 bases had no gene match. The CDR3 DNA follows: TGTGCCAGCAGTTATACGGGACTAGCGGGAGGGCCGGAGCAGTTCTTC. It yields the protein CASSYTGLAGGPEQFF.

The gene calls are TRBV4-1 and TRBJ2-1; TRBD1 agrees at 11 bases. The CDR3 is 15 residues long. The germline V gene has CDR1 MGHRA and CDR2 YSYEKL. The V segment lost 4 bases and the J segment 8 bases; nucleotides outside the gene matches: 7. CDR3 in amino acids: CASSLGQGAGDEQFF. The CDR3 DNA reads TGCGCCAGCAGCCTCGGACAGGGGGCTGGGGATGAGCAGTTCTTC.

The V gene is TRBV27, the J gene TRBJ1-5, with 8 bases fitting TRBD1. After removal of 2 bases from V and 7 bases from J, the junction contained 4 bases not matched to a gene. This CDR3 has 14 amino acids. Germline V gene lookup returns CDR1 MNHEY and CDR2 SMNVEV (reference sequence). The DNA of the CDR3 is TGTGCCAGCAGTTTAGGGACAGGTGGGCAGCCCCAGCATTTT. Translating gives CASSLGTGGQPQHF.

The chain combines TRBV19 with TRBJ2-5; 9 positions match TRBD1. V trimming: 3 bases; J trimming: 11 bases; junction bases outside the gene matches: 19. The CDR3 has 17 amino acids. From germline, CDR1 is LNHDA and CDR2 SQIVND (reference sequence). The CDR3 DNA reads TGTGCCAGTAGTATTTCAAACGCCGGGACAGGGTTAATTGGGCAGTACTTC. This translates into CASSISNAGTGLIGQYF.

The chain joins TRBV6-5 to TRBJ1-2, with D perhaps matching TRBD1 (5 bases). The V gene lost 0 bases and the J gene lost 6 bases, with 14 bases spanning the gap. This CDR3 has 15 residues. Germline V CDR1 and CDR2: MNHEY, SVGAGI. CDR3 in DNA: TGTGCCAGCAGTTACTCTCTCTCGGGGGTGGATGGCTACACCTTC. Protein product: CASSYSLSGVDGYTF.

This rearrangement joins TRBV7-9 to TRBJ2-1; 10 bases are shared with TRBD2. The CDR3 contains 17 residues. The J segment lost 4 bases and the V segment lost 0 bases, leaving 6 bases of the junction unmatched. Germline V gene lookup returns CDR1 SEHNR and CDR2 FQNEAQ (reference sequence). CDR3 loop: CASSLALAGDVYNEQFF. The CDR3 DNA is TGTGCCAGCAGCTTAGCGCTAGCGGGAGACGTGTACAATGAGCAGTTCTTC.

The V and J genes are TRBV6-5 and TRBJ2-1; weak D call: TRBD2 (6 bases). The CDR3 runs 14 residues. The V end lost 2 bases, the J end lost 6 bases, and 11 bases lay between the germline ends. The germline CDR1 and CDR2 sequences are MNHEY and SVGAGI. The CDR3 sequence is CASSYGLARNEQFF. The CDR3 nucleotides are TGTGCCAGCAGTTACGGGCTAGCGCGCAATGAGCAGTTCTTC.

V usage is TRBV7-6 and J usage is TRBJ2-1; 7 bases match TRBD2. Germline CDR1 SGHVS, CDR2 FNYEAQ. J lost 3 bases, V lost 1 base, and 12 bases had no gene match. CDR3 length equals 18 residues. The CDR3: CASSLDASGLRNYNEQFF. CDR3 DNA sequence: TGTGCCAGCAGCTTAGATGCTAGCGGACTCCGAAACTACAATGAGCAGTTCTTC. Combining the CDR3 with reference TRBV7-6 and TRBJ2-1 gives the whole variable domain GAGVSQSPRYKVTKRGQDVALRCDPISGHVSLYWYRQALGQGPEFLTYFNYEAQQDKSGLPNDRFSAERPEGSISTLTIQRTEQRDSAMYRCASSLDASGLRNYNEQFFGPGTRLTVL.

V usage is TRBV27 and J usage is TRBJ2-7; TRBD1 might be the D (6 bases). This CDR3 spans 14 amino acids. Trimming shortened V by 6 bases and J by 2 bases, and 14 bases separated the two germline ends. CDR1 is MNHEY and CDR2 is SMNVEV in the germline V gene (reference sequence). CDR3 amino acids: CASSQTGYAYEQYF. The CDR3 DNA is TGTGCCAGCAGCCAGACAGGTTACGCCTACGAGCAGTACTTC.

The chain couples TRBV11-1 to TRBJ2-1; 10 bases agree with TRBD2. This CDR3 region has 15 residues. Germline CDR1 SGHAT, CDR2 FQDESV (reference sequence). V shed 5 bases, J shed 8 bases, and the junction held 9 bases outside the gene matches. In nucleotides, the CDR3 is TGTGCCAGCAGCCCCCCGGCTAGCGGGAGCCATGAGCAGTTCTTC. Protein product: CASSPPASGSHEQFF.

The rearrangement uses TRBV27 and TRBJ1-5; 7 nucleotides line up with TRBD1. The CDR3 length is 13 residues. Unmatched junction bases numbered 5, after V lost 6 bases and J lost 6 bases. Germline loops: CDR1 MNHEY, CDR2 SMNVEV (reference sequence). The CDR3 loop reads CASSFQGGQPQHF. In DNA form, the CDR3 reads TGTGCCAGCAGCTTCCAGGGGGGTCAGCCCCAGCATTTT.

V gene TRBV5-4 combines with J gene TRBJ2-2; TRBD1 aligns across 7 bases. Germline-derived CDR1 and CDR2 are SGHNT and YYREEE (reference sequence). The CDR3 is 15 amino acids. V dropped 3 bases and J dropped 4; count of bases not matched to a gene: 6. The CDR3 nucleotides read TGTGCCAGCAGCTCGCTGACAGGGCCCACCGGGGAGCTGTTTTTT. Its protein product is CASSSLTGPTGELFF.

The rearrangement joins TRBV5-1 to TRBJ1-2; a possible D gene is TRBD1 (6 bases). The V gene lost 4 bases and the J gene lost 7 bases, with 8 bases spanning the gap. CDR1 is SGHRS and CDR2 is YFSETQ in the germline V gene. The CDR3 is made up of 11 amino acids. CDR3 in DNA: TGCGCCAGCAGCGGGGACACTGGCTACACCTTC. Protein product: CASSGDTGYTF.

The V and J genes are TRBV14 and TRBJ2-1, with 8 bases that match TRBD2. The CDR3 extends over 14 amino acids. Germline assignment: CDR1 SGHDN and CDR2 FVKESK. Trimming removed 4 bases from V and 10 bases from J; junction bases left unmatched: 9. The CDR3 spells CASSPRTSTTEQFF. The CDR3 DNA reads TGTGCCAGCAGCCCAAGGACTAGCACCACGGAGCAGTTCTTC.

This clone appeared once. The V gene is TRBV4-3, the J gene TRBJ1-1; possibly TRBD1 for D (6 bases). This CDR3 is 13 amino acids long. Trimming left V 8 bases short and J 3 bases short, with 13 bases between. The V gene's germline CDR1 is LGHNA and CDR2 YSLEER. CDR3 nucleotide sequence: TGCGCCAGCGGCTACAGGGCTTACACTGAAGCTTTCTTT. Translating it yields CASGYRAYTEAFF.

The chain recombines TRBV4-2 with TRBJ1-4; 9 bases match TRBD1. Germline V CDR1 and CDR2: LGHNA, YNFKEQ. This CDR3 has 15 amino acids. Trimming took 1 base from V and 6 from J; bases not matched to a gene: 3. CDR3 residues: CASSQGDRADEKLFF. For the CDR3, the DNA is TGTGCCAGCAGCCAAGGGGACAGGGCAGATGAAAAACTGTTTTTT.

J is TRBJ2-1 and V is TRBV4-3, with 10 positions matching TRBD2. The V and J ends lost 1 base and 2 bases, in that order; junction bases with no gene match: 5. Germline CDR1 and CDR2: LGHNA and YSLEER. The CDR3 is 17 residues long. The CDR3 region has the DNA TGCGCCAGCAGCCAAGGATCTAGCGGGAGTACCTACAATGAGCAGTTCTTC. Its protein is CASSQGSSGSTYNEQFF.

The genes are TRBV7-2 and TRBJ1-5, with D perhaps matching TRBD1 (5 bases). The germline CDR1 and CDR2 sequences are SGHTA and FQGNSA. This CDR3 has 15 amino acids. V shed 1 base and J shed 5 bases, with 12 bases lying between them. CDR3 DNA: TGTGCCAGCAGCTTAGGGGCAGGGTTAGATCAGCCCCAGCATTTT. This sequence encodes CASSLGAGLDQPQHF.

The V and J genes are TRBV5-1 and TRBJ1-1; no reliable D call. From germline, CDR1 is SGHRS and CDR2 YFSETQ. V lost 6 bases, J lost 1 base, and 10 bases lay in between. The CDR3 length is 13 residues. Here the CDR3 reads CASTSGRNTEAFF. CDR3 bases: TGCGCCAGCACCAGCGGGCGGAACACTGAAGCTTTCTTT. Drawing the rest from reference TRBV5-1 and TRBJ1-1, the complete variable domain is KAGVTQTPRYLIKTRGQQVTLSCSPISGHRSVSWYQQTPGQGLQFLFEYFSETQRNKGNFPGRFSGRQFSNSRSEMNVSTLELGDSALYLCASTSGRNTEAFFGQGTRLTVV.

The chain links TRBV7-9 to TRBJ2-1, with TRBD2 identical over 11 bases. The CDR3 consists of 14 residues. Losses at the gene ends were 5 bases for V and 4 bases for J; bases not matched to a gene: 1. Germline V gene sequence: CDR1 SEHNR, CDR2 FQNEAQ (reference sequence). Here the CDR3 DNA reads TGTGCCAGCAGCACTAGCGGGAGTTACAATGAGCAGTTCTTC. As protein: CASSTSGSYNEQFF. Full variable domain (outside the CDR3, taken from reference TRBV7-9 and TRBJ2-1): DTGVSQNPRHKITKRGQNVTFRCDPISEHNRLYWYRQTLGQGPEFLTYFQNEAQLEKSRLLSDRFSAERPKGSFSTLEIQRTEQGDSAMYLCASSTSGSYNEQFFGPGTRLTVL.

This sequence joins TRBV27 and TRBJ2-1; 9 bases are shared with TRBD2. This CDR3 region has 14 residues. The J segment lost 5 bases and the V segment lost 7 bases, leaving 6 bases of the junction unmatched. CDR1 is MNHEY, CDR2 SMNVEV, per germline (reference sequence). The CDR3 sequence: CASTAGGPHNEQFF. The CDR3 DNA follows: TGTGCCAGCACTGCGGGAGGGCCCCACAATGAGCAGTTCTTC.

The J gene is TRBJ1-1, the V gene TRBV7-2; no firm D call. The CDR3 runs to 15 residues. CDR1 is SGHTA and CDR2 is FQGNSA in the germline V gene. Deletions cut 3 bases from V and 10 bases from J, with 21 bases between. CDR3 in amino acids: CASSLYIGVANGAFF. In DNA, the CDR3 is TGTGCCAGCAGCTTGTACATCGGGGTCGCAAACGGAGCTTTCTTT.